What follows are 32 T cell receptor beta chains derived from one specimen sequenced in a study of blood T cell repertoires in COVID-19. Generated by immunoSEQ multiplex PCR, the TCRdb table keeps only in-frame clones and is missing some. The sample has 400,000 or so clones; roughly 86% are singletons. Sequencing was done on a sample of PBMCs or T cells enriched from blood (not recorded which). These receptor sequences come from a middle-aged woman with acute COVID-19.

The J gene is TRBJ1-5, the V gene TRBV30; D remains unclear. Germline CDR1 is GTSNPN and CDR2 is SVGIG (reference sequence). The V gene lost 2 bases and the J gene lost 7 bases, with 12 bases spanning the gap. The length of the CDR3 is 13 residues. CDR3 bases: TGTGCCTGGAGTTACTTTATCGGGCAGCCCCAGCATTTT. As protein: CAWSYFIGQPQHF.

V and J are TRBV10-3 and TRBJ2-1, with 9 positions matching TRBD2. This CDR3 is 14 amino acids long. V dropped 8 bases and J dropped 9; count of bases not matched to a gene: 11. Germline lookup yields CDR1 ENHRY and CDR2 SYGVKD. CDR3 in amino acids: CAISSLAGLGEQFF. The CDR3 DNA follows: TGTGCCATCTCAAGTCTAGCGGGGCTCGGTGAGCAGTTCTTC.

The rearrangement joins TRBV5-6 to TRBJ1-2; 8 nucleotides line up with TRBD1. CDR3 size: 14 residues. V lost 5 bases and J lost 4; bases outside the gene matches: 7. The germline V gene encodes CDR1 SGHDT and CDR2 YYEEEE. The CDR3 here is CASRSTGEGYGYTF. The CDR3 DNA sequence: TGTGCCAGCAGGTCGACAGGGGAGGGCTATGGCTACACCTTC.

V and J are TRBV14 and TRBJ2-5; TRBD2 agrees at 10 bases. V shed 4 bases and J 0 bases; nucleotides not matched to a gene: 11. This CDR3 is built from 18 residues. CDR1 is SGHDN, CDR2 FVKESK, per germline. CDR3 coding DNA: TGTGCCAGCAGCCCTATTAGCGGGGGGCCCAATTACCAAGAGACCCAGTACTTC. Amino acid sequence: CASSPISGGPNYQETQYF.

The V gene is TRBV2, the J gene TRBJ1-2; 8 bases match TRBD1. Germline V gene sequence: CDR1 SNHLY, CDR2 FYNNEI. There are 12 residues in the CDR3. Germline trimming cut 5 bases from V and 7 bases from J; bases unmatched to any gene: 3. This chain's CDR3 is CASSQDRVGYTF. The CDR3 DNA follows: TGTGCCAGCAGTCAGGACAGGGTTGGCTACACCTTC. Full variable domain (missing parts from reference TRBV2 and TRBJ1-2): EPEVTQTPSHQVTQMGQEVILRCVPISNHLYFYWYRQILGQKVEFLVSFYNNEISEKSEIFDDQFSVERPDGSNFTLKIRSTKLEDSAMYFCASSQDRVGYTFGSGTRLTVV.

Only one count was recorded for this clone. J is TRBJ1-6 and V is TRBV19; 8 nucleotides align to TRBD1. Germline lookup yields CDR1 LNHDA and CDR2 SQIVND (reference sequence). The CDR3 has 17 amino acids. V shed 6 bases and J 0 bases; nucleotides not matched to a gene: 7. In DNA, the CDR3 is TGTGCCAGTAGCCGCAGGACAGGGAGCTCCTATAATTCACCCCTCCACTTT. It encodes CASSRRTGSSYNSPLHF.

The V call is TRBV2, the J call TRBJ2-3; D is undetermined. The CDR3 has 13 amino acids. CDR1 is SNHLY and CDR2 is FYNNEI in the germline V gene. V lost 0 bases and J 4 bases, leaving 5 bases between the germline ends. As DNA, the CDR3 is TGTGCCAGCAGTGAAGCTCTCTCAGATACGCAGTATTTT. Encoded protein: CASSEALSDTQYF.

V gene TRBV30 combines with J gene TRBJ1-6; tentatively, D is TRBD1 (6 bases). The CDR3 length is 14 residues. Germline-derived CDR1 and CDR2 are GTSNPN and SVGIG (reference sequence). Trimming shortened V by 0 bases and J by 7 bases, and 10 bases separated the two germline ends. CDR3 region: CAWSVLDSNSPLHF. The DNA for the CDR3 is TGTGCCTGGAGTGTCCTGGACAGCAATTCACCCCTCCACTTT.

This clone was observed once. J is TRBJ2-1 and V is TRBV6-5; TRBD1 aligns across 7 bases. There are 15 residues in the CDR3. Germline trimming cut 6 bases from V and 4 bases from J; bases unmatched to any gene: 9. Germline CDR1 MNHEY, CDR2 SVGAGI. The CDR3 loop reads CASSRPNRGYNEQFF. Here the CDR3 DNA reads TGTGCCAGCAGCCGCCCTAACAGGGGTTACAATGAGCAGTTCTTC.

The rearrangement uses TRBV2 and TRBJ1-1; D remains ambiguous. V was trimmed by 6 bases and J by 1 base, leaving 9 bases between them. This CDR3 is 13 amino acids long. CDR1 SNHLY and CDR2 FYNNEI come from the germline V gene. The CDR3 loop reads CASRPIENTEAFF. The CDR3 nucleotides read TGTGCCAGCAGACCCATAGAGAACACTGAAGCTTTCTTT.

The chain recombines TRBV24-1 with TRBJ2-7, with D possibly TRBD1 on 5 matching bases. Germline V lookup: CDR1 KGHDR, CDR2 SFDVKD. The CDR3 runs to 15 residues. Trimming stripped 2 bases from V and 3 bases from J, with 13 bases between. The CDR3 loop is CATSDYRRIVYEQYF. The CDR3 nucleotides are TGTGCCACCAGTGATTACAGGCGTATAGTCTACGAGCAGTACTTC.

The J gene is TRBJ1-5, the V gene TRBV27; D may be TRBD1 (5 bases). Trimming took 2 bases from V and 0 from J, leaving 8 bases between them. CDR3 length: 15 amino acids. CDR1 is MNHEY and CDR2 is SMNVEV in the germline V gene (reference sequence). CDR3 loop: CASSLRGGSNQPQHF. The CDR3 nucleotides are TGTGCCAGCAGTTTAAGGGGAGGTAGCAATCAGCCCCAGCATTTT.

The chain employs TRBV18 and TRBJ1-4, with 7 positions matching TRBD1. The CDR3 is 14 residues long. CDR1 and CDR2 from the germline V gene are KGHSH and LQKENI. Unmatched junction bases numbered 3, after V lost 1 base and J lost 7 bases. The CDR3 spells CASSPQGATEKLFF. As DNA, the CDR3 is TGTGCCAGCTCACCACAGGGGGCGACTGAAAAACTGTTTTTT.

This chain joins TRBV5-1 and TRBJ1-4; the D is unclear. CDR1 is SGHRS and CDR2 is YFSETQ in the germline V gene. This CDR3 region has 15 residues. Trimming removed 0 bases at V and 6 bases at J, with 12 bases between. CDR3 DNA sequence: TGCGCCAGCAGCTTGGCGCGGGGTTCGGATGAAAAACTGTTTTTT. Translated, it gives CASSLARGSDEKLFF.

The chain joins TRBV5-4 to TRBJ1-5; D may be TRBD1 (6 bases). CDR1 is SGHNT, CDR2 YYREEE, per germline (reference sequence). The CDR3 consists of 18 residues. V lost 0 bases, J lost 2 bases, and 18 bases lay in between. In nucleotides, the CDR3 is TGTGCCAGCAGCTTGGGGCGAAGACAGGTATGCGGCAATCAGCCCCAGCATTTT. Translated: CASSLGRRQVCGNQPQHF.

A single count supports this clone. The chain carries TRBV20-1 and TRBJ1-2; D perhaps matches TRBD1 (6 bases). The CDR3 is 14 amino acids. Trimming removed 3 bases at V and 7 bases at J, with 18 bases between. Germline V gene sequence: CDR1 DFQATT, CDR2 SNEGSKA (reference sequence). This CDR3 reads CSASGGVGALGYTF. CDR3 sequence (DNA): TGCAGTGCTAGTGGGGGCGTGGGGGCGCTTGGCTACACCTTC.

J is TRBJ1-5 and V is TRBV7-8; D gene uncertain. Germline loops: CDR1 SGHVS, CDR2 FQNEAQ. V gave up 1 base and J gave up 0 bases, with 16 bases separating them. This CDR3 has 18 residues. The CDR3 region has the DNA TGTGCCAGCAGCTTAGATGTCACTGAATACCTTAGCAATCAGCCCCAGCATTTT. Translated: CASSLDVTEYLSNQPQHF.

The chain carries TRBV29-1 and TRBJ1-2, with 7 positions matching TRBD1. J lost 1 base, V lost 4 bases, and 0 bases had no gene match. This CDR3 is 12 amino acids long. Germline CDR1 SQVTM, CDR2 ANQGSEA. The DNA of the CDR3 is TGCAGCGTTGGGGACAGTAACTATGGCTACACCTTC. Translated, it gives CSVGDSNYGYTF.

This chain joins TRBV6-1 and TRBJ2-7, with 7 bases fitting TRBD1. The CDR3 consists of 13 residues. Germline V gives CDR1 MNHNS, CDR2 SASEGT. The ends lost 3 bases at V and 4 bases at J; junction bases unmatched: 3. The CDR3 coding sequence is TGTGCCAGCAGTGATGCAGGGGGATACGAGCAGTACTTC. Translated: CASSDAGGYEQYF.

CDR3 protein: CASRSSGGRKYEQYF. The CDR3 nucleotides read TGTGCCAGCAGGTCGAGCGGGGGAAGGAAATACGAGCAGTACTTC. The gene calls are TRBV5-4 and TRBJ2-7; 8 nucleotides line up with TRBD2. The germline CDR1 and CDR2 sequences are SGHNT and YYREEE (reference sequence). The J segment lost 4 bases and the V segment lost 5 bases, leaving 11 bases of the junction unmatched. This CDR3 comprises 15 residues. Full variable domain (outside the CDR3, taken from reference TRBV5-4 and TRBJ2-7): ETGVTQSPTHLIKTRGQQVTLRCSSQSGHNTVSWYQQALGQGPQFIFQYYREEENGRGNFPPRFSGLQFPNYSSELNVNALELDDSALYLCASRSSGGRKYEQYFGPGTRLTVT.

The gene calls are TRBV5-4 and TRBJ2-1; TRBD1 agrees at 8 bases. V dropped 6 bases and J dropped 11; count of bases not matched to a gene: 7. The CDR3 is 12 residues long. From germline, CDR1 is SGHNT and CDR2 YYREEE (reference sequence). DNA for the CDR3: TGTGCCAGCACCCCCGGGACAGGACAGCAGTTCTTC. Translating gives CASTPGTGQQFF.

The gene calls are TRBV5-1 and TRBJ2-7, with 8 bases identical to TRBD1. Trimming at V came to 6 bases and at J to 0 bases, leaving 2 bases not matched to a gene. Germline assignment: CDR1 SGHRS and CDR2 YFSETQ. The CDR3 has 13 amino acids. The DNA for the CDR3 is TGCGCCAGCAACAGGGGGAACTCCTACGAGCAGTACTTC. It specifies CASNRGNSYEQYF.

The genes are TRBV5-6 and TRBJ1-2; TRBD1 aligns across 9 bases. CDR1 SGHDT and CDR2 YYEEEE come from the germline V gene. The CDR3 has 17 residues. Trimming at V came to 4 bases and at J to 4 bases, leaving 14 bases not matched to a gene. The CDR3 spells CASSPGTGGAAPYGYTF. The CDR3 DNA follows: TGTGCCAGCAGCCCCGGAACAGGGGGCGCCGCTCCCTATGGCTACACCTTC.

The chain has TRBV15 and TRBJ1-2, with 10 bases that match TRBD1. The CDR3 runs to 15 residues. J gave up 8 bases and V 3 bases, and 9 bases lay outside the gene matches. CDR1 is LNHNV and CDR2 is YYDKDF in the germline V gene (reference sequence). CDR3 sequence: CATSSGTGATMGYTF. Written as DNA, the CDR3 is TGTGCCACCAGCAGCGGGACAGGGGCTACAATGGGCTACACCTTC.

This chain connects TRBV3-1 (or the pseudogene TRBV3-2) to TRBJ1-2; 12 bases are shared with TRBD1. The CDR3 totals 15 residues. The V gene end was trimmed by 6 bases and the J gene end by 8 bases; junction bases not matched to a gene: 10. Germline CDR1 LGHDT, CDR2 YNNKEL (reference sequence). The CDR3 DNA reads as TGTGCCAGCAGAGGACCGGGACAGGGGGCGTTAGGCTACACCTTC. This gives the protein CASRGPGQGALGYTF.

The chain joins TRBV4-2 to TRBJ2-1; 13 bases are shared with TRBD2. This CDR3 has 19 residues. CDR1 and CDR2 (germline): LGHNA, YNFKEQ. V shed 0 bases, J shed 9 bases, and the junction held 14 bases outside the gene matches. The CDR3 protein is CASSQETSGGPKEGGEQFF. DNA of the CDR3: TGTGCCAGCAGCCAAGAGACTAGCGGGGGGCCAAAAGAGGGCGGTGAGCAGTTCTTC.

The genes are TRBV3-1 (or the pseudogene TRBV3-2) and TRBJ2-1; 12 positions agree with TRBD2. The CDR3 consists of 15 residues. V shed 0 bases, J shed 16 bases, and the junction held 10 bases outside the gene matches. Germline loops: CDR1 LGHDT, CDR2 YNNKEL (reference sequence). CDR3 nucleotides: TGTGCCAGCAGCCAAGAGAGAAGCGCTAGCGGGGGGGCCTTCTTC. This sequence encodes CASSQERSASGGAFF.

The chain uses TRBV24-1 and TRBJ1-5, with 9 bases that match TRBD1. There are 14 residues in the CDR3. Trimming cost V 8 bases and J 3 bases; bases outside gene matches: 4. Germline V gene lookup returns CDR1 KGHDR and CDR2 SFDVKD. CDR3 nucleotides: TGTGCCACCACAGACAGGGGGTTCAATCAGCCCCAGCATTTT. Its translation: CATTDRGFNQPQHF.

The CDR3 DNA sequence: TGTGCCAGCACCTCTGACAGGGTTGGCTACACCTTC. Protein sequence: CASTSDRVGYTF. The V call is TRBV12-3 or TRBV12-4, the J call TRBJ1-2, with 7 bases aligning to TRBD1. V dropped 7 bases and J dropped 7; count of bases not matched to a gene: 6. This CDR3 spans 12 amino acids.

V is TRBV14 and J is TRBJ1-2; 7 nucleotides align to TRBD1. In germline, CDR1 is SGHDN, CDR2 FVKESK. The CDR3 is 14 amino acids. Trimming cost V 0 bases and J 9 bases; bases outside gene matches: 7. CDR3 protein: CASSQEGDRASYTF. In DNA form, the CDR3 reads TGTGCCAGCAGCCAAGAGGGAGACAGGGCAAGCTACACCTTC.

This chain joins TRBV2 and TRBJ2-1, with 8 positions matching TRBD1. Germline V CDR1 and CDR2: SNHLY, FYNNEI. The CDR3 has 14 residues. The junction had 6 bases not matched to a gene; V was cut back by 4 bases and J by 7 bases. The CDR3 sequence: CASSVGNRGNEQFF. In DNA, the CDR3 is TGTGCCAGCAGTGTCGGGAACAGGGGGAATGAGCAGTTCTTC. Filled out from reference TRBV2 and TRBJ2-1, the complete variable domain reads EPEVTQTPSHQVTQMGQEVILRCVPISNHLYFYWYRQILGQKVEFLVSFYNNEISEKSEIFDDQFSVERPDGSNFTLKIRSTKLEDSAMYFCASSVGNRGNEQFFGPGTRLTVL.

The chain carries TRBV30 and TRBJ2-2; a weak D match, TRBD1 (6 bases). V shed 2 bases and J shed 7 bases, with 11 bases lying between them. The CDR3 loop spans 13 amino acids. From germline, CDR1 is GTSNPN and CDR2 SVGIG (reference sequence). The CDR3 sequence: CAWSFRGGGELFF. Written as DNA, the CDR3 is TGTGCCTGGAGTTTCAGGGGCGGCGGGGAGCTGTTTTTT.